These T cell receptor beta chains were read from a single sample in a study of shared clonotypes between healthy human individuals. Sequencing used immunoSEQ multiplex PCR; TCRdb keeps in-frame clones, though not all of them. The table includes millions of clones, around 93% detected once. Source material: naive CD8+ T cells from PBMCs. The origin of the receptors is a man between 18 and 35 years old in good health. Some clones in this sample may be carry-over from other donors' samples. CDR3s include the opening cysteine and the closing phenylalanine or tryptophan. The D gene is left open where the match is weak. Size is stated for part of the rows, as once, few or many counts, or as a class when the clone is expanded.

clone_size	j_call	d_call	v_call	cdr3_aa	cdr3_nt
few	TRBJ1-1	NA	TRBV25-1	CASSESGANTEAFF	TGTGCCAGCAGTGAATCCGGGGCGAACACTGAAGCTTTCTTT
NA	TRBJ2-2	NA	TRBV27	CASSLYLNTGELFF	TGTGCCAGCAGTCTCTACCTGAACACCGGGGAGCTGTTTTTT
NA	TRBJ2-7	TRBD2	TRBV5-4	CASSLPSGRVYEQYF	TGTGCCAGCAGCTTGCCTAGCGGGAGAGTCTACGAGCAGTACTTC
NA	TRBJ2-7	NA	TRBV9	CASSPEGGSLYEQYF	TGTGCCAGCAGCCCGGAGGGGGGTAGCCTCTACGAGCAGTACTTC
NA	TRBJ2-7	TRBD1	TRBV6-1	CASRDRDRIYEQYF	TGTGCCAGCAGAGACCGGGACAGGATCTACGAGCAGTACTTC
NA	TRBJ1-4	NA	TRBV9	CASSVDVGGREKLFF	TGTGCCAGCAGCGTAGACGTAGGAGGTCGGGAAAAACTGTTTTTT
NA	TRBJ2-3	TRBD2	TRBV7-9	CASSPAGISTDTQYF	TGTGCCAGCAGCCCAGCGGGGATCTCCACAGATACGCAGTATTTT
once	TRBJ2-1	TRBD2	TRBV5-1	CASSLASGGRGYNEQFF	TGCGCCAGCAGCTTGGCCTCGGGCGGGAGGGGCTACAATGAGCAGTTCTTC
once	TRBJ2-1	TRBD2	TRBV4-2	CASSDYVGTSVKGEQFF	TGTGCCAGCAGTGACTATGTAGGGACTAGCGTTAAGGGTGAGCAGTTCTTC
NA	TRBJ2-1	NA	TRBV2	CASSGAGQLRYNEQFF	TGTGCCAGCAGTGGAGCAGGGCAACTACGGTACAATGAGCAGTTCTTC
NA	TRBJ2-1	TRBD2	TRBV4-1	CASSQALAGVWTEQFF	TGCGCCAGCAGCCAGGCCCTAGCGGGAGTATGGACTGAGCAGTTCTTC
NA	TRBJ2-5	NA	TRBV28	CASSSPRLGEETQYF	TGTGCCAGCAGCTCCCCCCGTTTAGGGGAAGAGACCCAGTACTTC
NA	TRBJ2-1	TRBD1	TRBV11-2	CASSPGQFNEQFF	TGTGCCAGCAGCCCGGGACAGTTCAATGAGCAGTTCTTC